These T cell receptor beta chains were read from a single sample in a study of a mutant IDH1 vaccine in newly diagnosed glioma. TCRdb's table, derived via immunoSEQ multiplex PCR, lists solely in-frame clones and lacks some. There are 75,000 to 85,000 clones in the sample; 75% to 95% occur only once, and approximately 0.58% lies in the top ten. Their cognate antigens are unknown. The material sequenced was PBMCs, taken from a glioma patient whose treatment included an IDH1 peptide vaccine. Receptors were obtained from a woman between 50 and 59 years old with glioma. The CDR3 runs from the conserved cysteine through the conserved F or W. A D gene is named only where the DNA matches it firmly. Size is stated for part of the rows, as once, few or many counts, or as a class when the clone is expanded.

size: -
J: TRBJ2-1
D: -
V: TRBV5-1
CDR3: CASSAQGRSYNEQFF
DNA: TGCGCCAGCAGCGCACAGGGCCGCTCCTACAATGAGCAGTTCTTC

size: once
J: TRBJ2-3
D: -
V: TRBV19
CDR3: CASSPVGEKADTQYF
DNA: TGTGCCAGTAGTCCCGTAGGCGAGAAGGCAGATACGCAGTATTTT

size: -
J: TRBJ2-3
D: -
V: TRBV6-5
CDR3: CASSTPGTDTQYF
DNA: TGTGCCAGCAGTACCCCAGGGACAGATACGCAGTATTTT

size: -
J: TRBJ1-2
D: -
V: TRBV4-1
CDR3: CASSQRSPKGDGYTF
DNA: TGCGCCAGCAGCCAGAGGAGCCCTAAAGGCGATGGCTACACCTTC

size: -
J: TRBJ2-7
D: TRBD1
V: TRBV10-3
CDR3: CAITPGQGVFEQYF
DNA: TGTGCCATCACTCCGGGACAGGGGGTTTTCGAGCAGTACTTC

size: -
J: TRBJ2-2
D: TRBD1
V: TRBV19
CDR3: CASKPLGTGPNTGELFF
DNA: TGTGCCAGTAAACCTCTTGGGACAGGGCCGAACACCGGGGAGCTGTTTTTT

size: -
J: TRBJ1-5
D: TRBD1
V: TRBV19
CDR3: CASSPTGVSNQPQHF
DNA: TGTGCCAGTAGTCCGACAGGGGTTAGCAATCAGCCCCAGCATTTT

size: -
J: TRBJ1-3
D: -
V: TRBV27
CDR3: CASSSTTSGASGNTIYF
DNA: TGTGCCAGCAGTTCGACAACCTCCGGGGCCTCTGGAAACACCATATATTTT

size: -
J: TRBJ1-3
D: -
V: TRBV10-3
CDR3: CAISEGGWQSGSGNTIYF
DNA: TGTGCCATCAGTGAGGGAGGCTGGCAATCGGGCTCTGGAAACACCATATATTTT

size: -
J: TRBJ1-6
D: -
V: TRBV10-3
CDR3: CAIRETGTGNLPLHF
DNA: TGTGCCATCAGAGAAACGGGGACGGGTAATTTACCCCTCCACTTT

size: once
J: TRBJ2-7
D: TRBD1
V: TRBV5-1
CDR3: CASSTGTGVAYEQYF
DNA: TGCGCCAGCAGCACCGGGACAGGGGTGGCCTACGAGCAGTACTTC

size: -
J: TRBJ2-2
D: -
V: TRBV11-2
CDR3: CASSPGRAGELFF
DNA: TGTGCCAGCAGCCCCGGTAGGGCCGGGGAGCTGTTTTTT

size: -
J: TRBJ1-5
D: TRBD1
V: TRBV6-6
CDR3: CASSRDREYSNQPQHF
DNA: TGTGCCAGCAGCAGGGACAGGGAATATAGCAATCAGCCCCAGCATTTT

size: once
J: TRBJ2-7
D: -
V: TRBV13
CDR3: CASSPPDSYEQYF
DNA: TGTGCCAGCAGCCCCCCGGACAGCTACGAGCAGTACTTC

size: -
J: TRBJ2-2
D: TRBD2
V: TRBV4-1
CDR3: CASRGREAYTGELFF
DNA: TGCGCCAGCCGGGGGCGGGAGGCCTACACCGGGGAGCTGTTTTTT

size: -
J: TRBJ1-1
D: TRBD1
V: TRBV19
CDR3: CASRRQGNTEAFF
DNA: TGTGCCAGTAGGAGACAGGGGAACACTGAAGCTTTCTTT

size: -
J: TRBJ2-5
D: -
V: TRBV29-1
CDR3: CSVDRQGWEETQYF
DNA: TGCAGCGTTGACCGGCAGGGGTGGGAAGAGACCCAGTACTTC

size: -
J: TRBJ1-1
D: -
V: TRBV11-2
CDR3: CASSLGIMNTEAFF
DNA: TGTGCCAGCAGCTTAGGTATCATGAACACTGAAGCTTTCTTT

size: once
J: TRBJ1-2
D: TRBD1
V: TRBV4-1
CDR3: CASSQSRTGAGGYTF
DNA: TGCGCCAGCAGCCAAAGCCGGACAGGGGCAGGTGGCTACACCTTC

size: -
J: TRBJ2-7
D: -
V: TRBV16
CDR3: CASSQLGFPVVAATYEQYF
DNA: TGTGCCAGCAGCCAATTAGGATTCCCCGTAGTAGCGGCTACCTACGAGCAGTACTTC

size: -
J: TRBJ2-7
D: TRBD2
V: TRBV2
CDR3: CASRTRAKRGGTYEQYF
DNA: TGTGCCAGCCGCACGAGGGCGAAGCGGGGGGGGACCTACGAGCAGTACTTC

size: -
J: TRBJ2-2
D: -
V: TRBV7-9
CDR3: CASSLGSGRDTGELFF
DNA: TGTGCCAGCAGCTTAGGGTCGGGGAGAGACACCGGGGAGCTGTTTTTT

size: -
J: TRBJ1-1
D: TRBD1
V: TRBV6-1
CDR3: CASTLTGGTEAFF
DNA: TGTGCCAGCACCCTGACAGGGGGAACTGAAGCTTTCTTT

size: -
J: TRBJ2-1
D: TRBD2
V: TRBV19
CDR3: CASSLGLAGDEQFF
DNA: TGTGCCAGTAGTTTGGGACTAGCGGGAGATGAGCAGTTCTTC

size: -
J: TRBJ2-7
D: TRBD1
V: TRBV27
CDR3: CASRMPGQSYEQYF
DNA: TGTGCCAGCAGAATGCCGGGACAGTCCTACGAGCAGTACTTC

size: -
J: TRBJ2-1
D: TRBD2
V: TRBV6-1
CDR3: CASSGTSGRPNNEQFF
DNA: TGTGCCAGCAGTGGGACTAGCGGGAGACCCAACAATGAGCAGTTCTTC

size: -
J: TRBJ2-7
D: TRBD1
V: TRBV10-1
CDR3: CASSEGPGQGDYEQYF
DNA: TGCGCCAGCAGTGAGGGCCCCGGACAGGGGGACTACGAGCAGTACTTC

size: -
J: TRBJ2-1
D: TRBD2
V: TRBV10-1
CDR3: CATSGSSGSPGNEQFF
DNA: TGCGCCACCTCGGGTTCTAGCGGTTCGCCCGGCAATGAGCAGTTCTTC

size: -
J: TRBJ1-4
D: -
V: TRBV6-5
CDR3: CASSLTGPGEKLFF
DNA: TGTGCCAGCAGCCTTACCGGGCCGGGGGAAAAACTGTTTTTT

size: -
J: TRBJ2-7
D: -
V: TRBV28
CDR3: CASSLYVAGRNEQYF
DNA: TGTGCCAGCAGTTTATACGTGGCAGGGAGGAACGAGCAGTACTTC

size: -
J: TRBJ1-4
D: TRBD1
V: TRBV2
CDR3: CASSEIQGLRGEKLFF
DNA: TGTGCCAGCAGTGAGATACAGGGGCTTCGAGGTGAAAAACTGTTTTTT

size: -
J: TRBJ1-2
D: -
V: TRBV6-6
CDR3: CASRADGTDGYTF
DNA: TGTGCCAGCAGAGCGGACGGGACGGATGGCTACACCTTC

size: -
J: TRBJ2-3
D: -
V: TRBV5-1
CDR3: CASSLGGGRADTQYF
DNA: TGCGCCAGCAGCTTGGGTGGGGGCCGAGCAGATACGCAGTATTTT

size: -
J: TRBJ2-2
D: -
V: TRBV7-3
CDR3: CASSLVHTGELFF
DNA: TGTGCCAGCAGCTTAGTACACACCGGGGAGCTGTTTTTT

size: -
J: TRBJ2-7
D: TRBD1
V: TRBV19
CDR3: CASSIDLETGLWRRGEQYF
DNA: TGTGCCAGTAGTATAGATCTCGAGACAGGGTTGTGGCGCCGGGGCGAGCAGTACTTC

size: -
J: TRBJ1-5
D: -
V: TRBV6-1
CDR3: CASSENLYSNQPQHF
DNA: TGTGCCAGCAGTGAGAACCTTTATAGCAATCAGCCCCAGCATTTT

size: -
J: TRBJ2-1
D: -
V: TRBV6-1
CDR3: CASPRPYGPHNEQFF
DNA: TGTGCCAGCCCCCGCCCGTATGGGCCGCACAATGAGCAGTTCTTC

size: -
J: TRBJ1-6
D: TRBD1
V: TRBV27
CDR3: CASSPLRDRGFNSPLHF
DNA: TGTGCCAGCAGTCCCCTCCGGGACAGGGGTTTTAATTCACCCCTCCACTTT

size: -
J: TRBJ1-1
D: -
V: TRBV6-6
CDR3: CASSYWWETEAFF
DNA: TGTGCCAGCAGTTACTGGTGGGAAACTGAAGCTTTCTTT

size: -
J: TRBJ1-4
D: -
V: TRBV7-9
CDR3: CASSLRGLTDEKLFF
DNA: TGTGCCAGCAGCTTACGGGGTTTGACCGATGAAAAACTGTTTTTT

size: -
J: TRBJ2-2
D: TRBD1
V: TRBV13
CDR3: CASSIGQANTGELFF
DNA: TGTGCCAGCAGCATAGGACAGGCGAACACCGGGGAGCTGTTTTTT

size: -
J: TRBJ2-3
D: -
V: TRBV9
CDR3: CASSEAPSFGDTQYF
DNA: TGTGCCAGCAGCGAGGCCCCAAGTTTTGGAGATACGCAGTATTTT

size: -
J: TRBJ2-5
D: -
V: TRBV5-4
CDR3: CASSLVISGIETQYF
DNA: TGTGCCAGCAGCTTGGTTATATCGGGGATAGAGACCCAGTACTTC

size: -
J: TRBJ1-6
D: -
V: TRBV5-1
CDR3: CASSLAGDSPLHF
DNA: TGCGCCAGCAGCTTGGCGGGGGATTCACCCCTCCACTTT

size: -
J: TRBJ1-2
D: -
V: TRBV6-1
CDR3: CASSEPPYRYTF
DNA: TGTGCCAGCAGTGAACCCCCCTATAGATACACCTTC

size: -
J: TRBJ2-2
D: -
V: TRBV28
CDR3: CASSLWNENTGELFF
DNA: TGTGCCAGCAGTTTATGGAACGAGAACACCGGGGAGCTGTTTTTT

size: few
J: TRBJ2-4
D: TRBD1
V: TRBV5-1
CDR3: CASSPDRGMNIQYF
DNA: TGCGCCAGCAGCCCGGACAGGGGAATGAACATTCAGTACTTC

size: -
J: TRBJ2-7
D: TRBD1
V: TRBV19
CDR3: CASINGDRTYEQYF
DNA: TGTGCCAGTATAAATGGGGACAGGACCTACGAGCAGTACTTC

size: -
J: TRBJ2-1
D: TRBD1
V: TRBV13
CDR3: CASSFGTGKGGSEQFF
DNA: TGTGCCAGCAGCTTCGGGACAGGTAAGGGTGGAAGTGAGCAGTTCTTC

size: -
J: TRBJ2-7
D: -
V: TRBV28
CDR3: CASSLNSYKEQYF
DNA: TGTGCCAGCAGTTTAAACAGTTATAAGGAGCAGTACTTC

size: -
J: TRBJ2-7
D: -
V: TRBV19
CDR3: CASSILAQGREQYF
DNA: TGTGCCAGTAGTATACTGGCCCAGGGCCGCGAGCAGTACTTC

size: -
J: TRBJ2-7
D: TRBD2
V: TRBV27
CDR3: CASSSGLAGGWLHEQYF
DNA: TGTGCCAGCAGTTCCGGACTAGCGGGAGGCTGGCTTCACGAGCAGTACTTC

size: -
J: TRBJ2-3
D: TRBD2
V: TRBV18
CDR3: CASSPLAGVADTQYF
DNA: TGTGCCAGCTCACCGCTAGCGGGAGTGGCAGATACGCAGTATTTT

size: -
J: TRBJ2-1
D: TRBD1
V: TRBV5-1
CDR3: CASSFPGTGRANEQFF
DNA: TGCGCCAGCAGCTTCCCCGGGACAGGGAGAGCTAATGAGCAGTTCTTC

size: -
J: TRBJ2-7
D: -
V: TRBV5-1
CDR3: CASSLGRVAGEQYF
DNA: TGCGCCAGCAGCTTGGGACGGGTGGCAGGCGAGCAGTACTTC

size: once
J: TRBJ1-4
D: -
V: TRBV5-1
CDR3: CATAAQPNEKLFF
DNA: TGCGCCACCGCGGCCCAGCCTAATGAAAAACTGTTTTTT

size: -
J: TRBJ2-5
D: -
V: TRBV28
CDR3: CASCRSQETQYF
DNA: TGTGCCAGCTGTAGGAGTCAAGAGACCCAGTACTTC

size: -
J: TRBJ1-4
D: -
V: TRBV30
CDR3: CAWAPPGRWEKLFF
DNA: TGTGCCTGGGCCCCCCCGGGCCGGTGGGAAAAACTGTTTTTT

size: -
J: TRBJ2-1
D: -
V: TRBV18
CDR3: CASSPLPGFGEQFF
DNA: TGTGCCAGCTCACCACTCCCAGGGTTTGGTGAGCAGTTCTTC

size: -
J: TRBJ2-7
D: -
V: TRBV4-1
CDR3: CASSQVGRREQYF
DNA: TGCGCCAGCAGCCAAGTTGGGCGGAGGGAGCAGTACTTC